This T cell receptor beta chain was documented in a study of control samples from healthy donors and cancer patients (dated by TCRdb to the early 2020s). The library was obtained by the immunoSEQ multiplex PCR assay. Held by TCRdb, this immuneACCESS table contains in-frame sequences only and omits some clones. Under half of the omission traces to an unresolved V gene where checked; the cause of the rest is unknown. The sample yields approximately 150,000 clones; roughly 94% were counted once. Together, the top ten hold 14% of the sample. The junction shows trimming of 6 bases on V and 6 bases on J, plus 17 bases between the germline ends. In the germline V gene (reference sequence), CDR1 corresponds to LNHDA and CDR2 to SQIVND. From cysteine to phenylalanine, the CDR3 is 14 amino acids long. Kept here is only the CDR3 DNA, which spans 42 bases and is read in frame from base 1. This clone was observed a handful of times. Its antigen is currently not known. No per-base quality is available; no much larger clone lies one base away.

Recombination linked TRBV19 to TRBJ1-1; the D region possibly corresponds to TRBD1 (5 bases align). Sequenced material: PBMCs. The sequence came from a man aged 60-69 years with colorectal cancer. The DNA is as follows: TGTGCCAGTAGCCAGGGACCCGACGGCTCTGAAGCTTTCTTT. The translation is CASSQGPDGSEAFF.